This T cell receptor beta chain was profiled in a study of cytomegalovirus exposure and HLA in healthy donors. Study background: When 350 to 500 donors were genotyped, approximately 80% of them were found to fall in the Caucasian-associated ancestry cluster.

Everyone who donated was a healthy bone marrow donor. General study results and limits: Some V segments, TRBV6-2 and TRBV6-3 among them, were indistinguishable and were therefore excluded.

J lost 2 bases, V lost 3 bases, and 6 bases had no gene match. The germline gives CDR1 WNHNN, CDR2 SYGVQD (reference sequence). This CDR3 has 17 amino acids. Turning to this clone: Its antigen is undetermined.

PCR was performed using 60 Vbeta and 13 Jbeta primers. The protocol was immunoSEQ multiplex PCR, while the TCRdb copy is restricted to in-frame clones and leaves out a portion. The sample holds 150,000 to 200,000 clones; 80% are singletons and the top ten take more than 5%. This clonotype was obtained from a man aged 35-49 years in good health and CMV-seronegative. Sequencing was carried out using PBMCs. The rearrangement uses TRBV10-1 and TRBJ2-2; 10 bases match TRBD1. This CDR3 reads CASSESGTGDNTGELFF. For the CDR3, the DNA is TGCGCCAGCAGTGAAAGTGGGACAGGGGATAACACCGGGGAGCTGTTTTTT.